This T cell receptor beta chain was captured by sequencing in a study of cytomegalovirus exposure and HLA in healthy donors. Study as a whole: Most donors, 70% to 85% of some 400 genotyped, fell in the Caucasian-associated ancestry cluster.

13 Jbeta primers and 60 Vbeta primers were used for the PCR. Data came from immunoSEQ multiplex PCR; TCRdb stores just in-frame clones and leaves some out. Among some 150,000 clones listed, roughly 70% were seen once. General study findings and limits: Most sequenced TCRs were rare (though some public TCRs occurred in many donors).

This CDR3 contains 16 residues. Germline V gives CDR1 SGHTA, CDR2 FQGNSA. Trimming pared 0 bases from V and 5 bases from J, leaving 13 bases between. This clone was seen more than once but under ten times. The antigen is unknown. The chain is built from TRBV7-2 and TRBJ2-2; TRBD1 is a possible D gene (6 bases). The sequence derives from a woman aged 25-40 years in good health and CMV-seronegative. Material for sequencing was PBMCs. Here the CDR3 reads CASSLAGGRLTGELFF. The CDR3 DNA follows: TGTGCCAGCAGCTTAGCAGGGGGACGGTTAACCGGGGAGCTGTTTTTT.